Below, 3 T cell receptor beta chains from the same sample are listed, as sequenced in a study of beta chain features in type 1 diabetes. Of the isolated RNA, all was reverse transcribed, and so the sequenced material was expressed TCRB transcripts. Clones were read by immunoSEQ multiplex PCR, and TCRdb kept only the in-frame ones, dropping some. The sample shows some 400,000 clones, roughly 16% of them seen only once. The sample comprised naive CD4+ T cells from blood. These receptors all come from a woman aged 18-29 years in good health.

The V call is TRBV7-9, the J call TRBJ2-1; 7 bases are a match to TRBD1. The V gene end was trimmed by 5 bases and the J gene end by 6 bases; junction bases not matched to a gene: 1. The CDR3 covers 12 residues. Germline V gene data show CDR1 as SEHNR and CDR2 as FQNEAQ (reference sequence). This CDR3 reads CASSPGGNEQFF. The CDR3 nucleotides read TGTGCCAGCAGCCCAGGGGGCAATGAGCAGTTCTTC.

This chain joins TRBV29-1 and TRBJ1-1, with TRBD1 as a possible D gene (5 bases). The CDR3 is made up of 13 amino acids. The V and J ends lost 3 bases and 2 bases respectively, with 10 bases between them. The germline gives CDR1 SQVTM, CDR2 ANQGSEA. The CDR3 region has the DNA TGCAGCGTTGAGCGGGGGACTAACACTGAAGCTTTCTTT. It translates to CSVERGTNTEAFF.

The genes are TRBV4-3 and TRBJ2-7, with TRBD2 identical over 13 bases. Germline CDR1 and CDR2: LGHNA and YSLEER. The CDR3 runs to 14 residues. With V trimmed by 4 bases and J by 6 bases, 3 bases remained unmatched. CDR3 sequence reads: CASSPGLAGAEQYF. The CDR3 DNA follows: TGCGCCAGCAGCCCCGGACTAGCGGGAGCCGAGCAGTACTTC.